This TCR beta chain was sequenced during a study of response to subunit inactivated influenza vaccine. TCRdb called the RT-PCR reads again in MiXCR, with one record for every CDR3 protein. The data contain roughly 540,000 distinct CDR3 sequences, roughly 23% of them singletons. The J segment lost 6 bases and the V segment lost 5 bases, leaving 7 bases of the junction unmatched. The CDR3 extends over 14 amino acids. The germline V gene has CDR1 LGHDT and CDR2 YNNKEL (reference sequence). These records were also assigned to another study, of T cells expressing NK-cell markers. That source adds: Synthesis of TCR beta cDNA relied on 5'RACE template switching carrying UMIs. It was sorted CD3+CD56-NKG2C+, CD3+CD56+NKG2C- and CD3+CD56+NKG2C+ T cells that provided the TCR beta repertoires. In several experiments, an anti-gamma-delta TCR antibody restricted sorting to alpha-beta TCR T cells. Each of six donors carried dominant NKG2C+ clonotypes accounting for about 1.0-7.0% of CD8+ T cells.

The clonotype comes from a man in his fifties who received an inactivated influenza vaccine. This chain joins TRBV3-1 and TRBJ1-5; 7 nucleotides align to TRBD1. Sequenced here: CD4+ T cells sorted from PBMCs, sampled approximately 13 days after vaccination. DNA of the CDR3: TGTGCCAGCAGCGCCGGGACAGTTAGTCAGCCCCAGCATTTT. It is translated as CASSAGTVSQPQHF.